This T cell receptor beta chain was recorded in a study of cytomegalovirus exposure and HLA in healthy donors. The germline V gene has CDR1 PRHDT and CDR2 FYEKMQ (reference sequence). This CDR3 has 15 amino acids. Trimming took 5 bases from V and 3 from J; bases not matched to a gene: 6. The study ran its PCR with 60 Vbeta and 13 Jbeta primers. Method: immunoSEQ multiplex PCR; TCRdb's copy keeps in-frame clones and lacks some. The repertoire holds over 150,000 clones, with about 75% as singletons. This rearrangement joins TRBV13 to TRBJ2-3; 9 nucleotides line up with TRBD1. The source is a male donor in good health and CMV-seropositive. Sequencing used PBMCs. The CDR3 coding sequence is TGTGCCAGCAGCCCGGGGACAGGGCGAACAGATACGCAGTATTTT. Translation: CASSPGTGRTDTQYF. Combining the CDR3 with reference TRBV13 and TRBJ2-3 gives the whole variable domain AAGVIQSPRHLIKEKRETATLKCYPIPRHDTVYWYQQGPGQDPQFLISFYEKMQSDKGSIPDRFSAQQFSDYHSELNMSSLELGDSALYFCASSPGTGRTDTQYFGPGTRLTVL.